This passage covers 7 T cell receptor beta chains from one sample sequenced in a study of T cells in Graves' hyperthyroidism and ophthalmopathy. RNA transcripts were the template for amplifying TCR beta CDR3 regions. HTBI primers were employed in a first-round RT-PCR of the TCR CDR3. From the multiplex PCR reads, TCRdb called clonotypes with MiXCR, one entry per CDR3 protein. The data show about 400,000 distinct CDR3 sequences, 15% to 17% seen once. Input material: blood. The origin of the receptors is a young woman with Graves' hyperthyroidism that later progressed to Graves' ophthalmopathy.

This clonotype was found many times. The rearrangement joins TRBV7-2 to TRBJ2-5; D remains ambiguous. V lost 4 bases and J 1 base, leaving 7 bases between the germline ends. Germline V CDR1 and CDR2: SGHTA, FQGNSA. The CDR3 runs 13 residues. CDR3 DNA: TGTGCCAGCAGCTCTAGGGTCCAAGAGACCCAGTACTTC. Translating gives CASSSRVQETQYF.

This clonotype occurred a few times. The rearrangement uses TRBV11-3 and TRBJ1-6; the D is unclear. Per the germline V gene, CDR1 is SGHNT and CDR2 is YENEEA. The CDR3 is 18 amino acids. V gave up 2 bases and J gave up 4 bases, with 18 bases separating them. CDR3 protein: CASSLPWEAEPYNSPLHF. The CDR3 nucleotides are TGTGCCAGCAGCTTACCTTGGGAGGCTGAGCCTTATAATTCACCCCTCCACTTT.

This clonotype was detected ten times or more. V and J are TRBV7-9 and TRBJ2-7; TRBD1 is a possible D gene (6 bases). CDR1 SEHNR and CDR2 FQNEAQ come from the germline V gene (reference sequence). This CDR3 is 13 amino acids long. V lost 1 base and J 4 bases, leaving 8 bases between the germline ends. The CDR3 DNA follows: TGTGCCAGCAGCTTAGAGGGGGAATACGAGCAGTACTTC. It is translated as CASSLEGEYEQYF.

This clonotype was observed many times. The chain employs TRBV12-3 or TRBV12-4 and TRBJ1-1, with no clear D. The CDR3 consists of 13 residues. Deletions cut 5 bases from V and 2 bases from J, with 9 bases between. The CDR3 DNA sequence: TGTGCCAGCAGTGATATCGGAAACACTGAAGCTTTCTTT. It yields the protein CASSDIGNTEAFF.

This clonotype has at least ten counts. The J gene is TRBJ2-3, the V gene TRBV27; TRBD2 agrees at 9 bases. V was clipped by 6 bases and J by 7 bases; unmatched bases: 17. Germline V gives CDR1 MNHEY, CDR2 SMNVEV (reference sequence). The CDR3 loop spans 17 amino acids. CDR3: CASSNLFTSGRRNTQYF. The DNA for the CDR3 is TGTGCCAGCAGCAACCTTTTTACTAGCGGGCGTCGAAATACGCAGTATTTT.

The CDR3 loop reads CATGQGAISEQFF. CDR3 nucleotide sequence: TGTGCCACCGGACAGGGGGCCATCTCAGAGCAGTTCTTC. The V and J genes are TRBV25-1 and TRBJ2-1, with 11 bases identical to TRBD1. The CDR3 runs to 13 residues. The junction had 9 bases not matched to a gene; V was cut back by 10 bases and J by 10 bases. Germline V gives CDR1 MGHDK, CDR2 SYGVNS.

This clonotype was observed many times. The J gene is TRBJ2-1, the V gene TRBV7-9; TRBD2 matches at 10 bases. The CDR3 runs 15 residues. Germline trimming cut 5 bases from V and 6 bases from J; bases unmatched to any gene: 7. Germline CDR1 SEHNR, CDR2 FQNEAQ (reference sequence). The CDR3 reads CASSLSGRARNEQFF. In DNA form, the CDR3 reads TGTGCCAGCAGCCTAAGCGGGAGGGCCCGCAATGAGCAGTTCTTC.